The rows below give T cell receptor beta chains drawn from one sample of a study of cytomegalovirus exposure and HLA in healthy donors. Produced via immunoSEQ multiplex PCR; TCRdb's table is partial and in-frame only. This sample contains about 200,000 clones. The sequenced sample consisted of PBMCs. The receptors here all came from a girl aged 2 to 9 in good health and CMV-seropositive. The CDR3 runs from the conserved cysteine through the conserved F or W. Fields, in order: J gene, V gene, D gene, CDR3 protein, CDR3 DNA. The D gene is left open where the match is weak.

j_call: TRBJ2-1
v_call: TRBV5-1
d_call: .
cdr3_aa: CASSPAGGANEQFF
cdr3_nt: TGCGCCAGCAGCCCCGCCGGAGGGGCAAATGAGCAGTTCTTC

j_call: TRBJ1-5
v_call: TRBV6-6
d_call: TRBD1
cdr3_aa: CASSSQGALSNQPQHF
cdr3_nt: TGTGCCAGCAGTTCGCAGGGGGCACTTAGCAATCAGCCCCAGCATTTT

j_call: TRBJ2-7
v_call: TRBV6-1
d_call: TRBD1
cdr3_aa: CATTGQGAPYEQYF
cdr3_nt: TGTGCCACCACGGGGCAGGGGGCCCCCTACGAGCAGTACTTC

j_call: TRBJ2-7
v_call: TRBV28
d_call: TRBD1
cdr3_aa: CASSITGTDYEQYF
cdr3_nt: TGTGCCAGCAGTATAACCGGGACAGACTACGAGCAGTACTTC

j_call: TRBJ2-7
v_call: TRBV18
d_call: TRBD2
cdr3_aa: CASSRGGGYEQYF
cdr3_nt: TGTGCCAGCTCACGCGGGGGGGGGTACGAGCAGTACTTC

j_call: TRBJ2-2
v_call: TRBV7-9
d_call: .
cdr3_aa: CASSPQTGPNTGELFF
cdr3_nt: TGTGCCAGCAGCCCCCAGACAGGACCGAACACCGGGGAGCTGTTTTTT

j_call: TRBJ2-1
v_call: TRBV7-3
d_call: TRBD2
cdr3_aa: CASSFGTSYFNEQFF
cdr3_nt: TGTGCCAGCAGCTTCGGGACTAGTTATTTCAATGAGCAGTTCTTC

j_call: TRBJ1-5
v_call: TRBV6-1
d_call: .
cdr3_aa: CASTPWGGRQPQHF
cdr3_nt: TGTGCCAGCACTCCTTGGGGGGGGAGACAGCCCCAGCATTTT

j_call: TRBJ2-1
v_call: TRBV5-1
d_call: TRBD2
cdr3_aa: CASSLAPTSGYNEQFF
cdr3_nt: TGCGCCAGCAGCTTGGCCCCAACTAGCGGATACAATGAGCAGTTCTTC

j_call: TRBJ1-1
v_call: TRBV14
d_call: .
cdr3_aa: CASSQDMGHTEAFF
cdr3_nt: TGTGCCAGCAGCCAAGATATGGGGCACACTGAAGCTTTCTTT

j_call: TRBJ2-7
v_call: TRBV28
d_call: TRBD1
cdr3_aa: CASSSDRPHYEQYF
cdr3_nt: TGTGCCAGCAGTTCGGACAGGCCGCACTACGAGCAGTACTTC

j_call: TRBJ2-2
v_call: TRBV19
d_call: TRBD1
cdr3_aa: CASSSGQWTGELFF
cdr3_nt: TGTGCCAGTAGCTCGGGACAGTGGACCGGGGAGCTGTTTTTT

j_call: TRBJ1-2
v_call: TRBV6-4
d_call: TRBD1
cdr3_aa: CASRTGTGGGYTF
cdr3_nt: TGTGCCAGCAGAACCGGGACAGGGGGTGGCTACACCTTC

j_call: TRBJ1-4
v_call: TRBV2
d_call: .
cdr3_aa: CASRVGPGTKGIEKLFF
cdr3_nt: TGTGCCAGCAGGGTCGGCCCCGGGACAAAGGGAATCGAAAAACTGTTTTTT